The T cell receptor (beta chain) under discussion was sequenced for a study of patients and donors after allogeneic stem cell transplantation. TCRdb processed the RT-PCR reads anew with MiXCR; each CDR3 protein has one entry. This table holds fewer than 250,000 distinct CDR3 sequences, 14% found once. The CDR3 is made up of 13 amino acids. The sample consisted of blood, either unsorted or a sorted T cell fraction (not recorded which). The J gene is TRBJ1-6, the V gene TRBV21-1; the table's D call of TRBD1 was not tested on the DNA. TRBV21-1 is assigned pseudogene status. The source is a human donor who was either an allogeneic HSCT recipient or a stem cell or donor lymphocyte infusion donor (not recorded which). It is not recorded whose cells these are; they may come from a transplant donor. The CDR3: CASSRGRNSPLHF. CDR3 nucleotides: TGTGCCAGCAGCAGGGGGCGGAATTCACCCCTCCACTTT.